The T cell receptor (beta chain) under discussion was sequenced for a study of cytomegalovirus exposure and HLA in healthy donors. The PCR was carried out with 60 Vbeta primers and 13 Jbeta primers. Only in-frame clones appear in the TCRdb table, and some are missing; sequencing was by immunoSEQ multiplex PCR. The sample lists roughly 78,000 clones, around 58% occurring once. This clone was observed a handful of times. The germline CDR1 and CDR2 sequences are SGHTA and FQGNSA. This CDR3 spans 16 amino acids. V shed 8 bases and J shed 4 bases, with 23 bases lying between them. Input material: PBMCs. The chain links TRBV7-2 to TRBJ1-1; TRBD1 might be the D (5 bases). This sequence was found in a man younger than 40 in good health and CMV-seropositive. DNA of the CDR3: TGTGCCAGCTATGTAGGGTTCCAGGGCGATGGCACTGAAGCTTTCTTT. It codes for CASYVGFQGDGTEAFF.